These 13 T cell receptor beta chains were all obtained from the same sample, sequenced in a study of graft-versus-host responses after intestinal transplantation. TCRdb keeps only in-frame clones here, not all; method: immunoSEQ multiplex PCR. Of about 19,000 clones listed, approximately 86% are singletons. The material sequenced was bone marrow, taken approximately 19 weeks after transplant. The receptor set was obtained from a human patient who received an intestinal transplant, so some T cells may come from the graft donor.

The DNA of the CDR3 is TGTGCCAGCAGGCTGACAGTGATGATCTACAATGAGCAGTTCTTC. It specifies CASRLTVMIYNEQFF. The rearrangement uses TRBV6-5 and TRBJ2-1, with D possibly TRBD1 on 5 matching bases. Looked up from germline, CDR1 is MNHEY and CDR2 is SVGAGI. This CDR3 has 15 residues. Trimming stripped 6 bases from V and 3 bases from J, with 15 bases between.

This sequence joins TRBV12-5 and TRBJ2-7, with D hard to call. The CDR3 totals 13 residues. V dropped 0 bases and J dropped 5 bases, with 8 bases sitting between them. The germline V gene encodes CDR1 LGHNT and CDR2 FRNRAP. DNA of the CDR3: TGTGCTAGTGGTTTGGTACGAGGAAACGAGCAGTACTTC. Translated, it gives CASGLVRGNEQYF.

The rearrangement joins TRBV28 to TRBJ1-4, with a tentative D call TRBD1 (6 bases). V was shortened by 6 bases and J by 5 bases, with 16 bases between the two germline ends. The CDR3 has 15 residues. From germline, CDR1 is MDHEN and CDR2 SYDVKM. DNA of the CDR3: TGTGCCAGCAGACGTAGGACAGTTCGGAATGAAAAACTGTTTTTT. It translates to CASRRRTVRNEKLFF.

This clone has a handful of counts. This sequence joins TRBV10-1 and TRBJ2-7, with 10 positions matching TRBD2. Germline CDR1 is WNHNN and CDR2 is SYGVQD (reference sequence). J gave up 0 bases and V 2 bases, and 4 bases lay outside the gene matches. The CDR3 sequence is 16 residues long. The CDR3 sequence is CASSEGSSGSSYEQYF. CDR3 nucleotide sequence: TGCGCCAGCAGTGAGGGGTCTAGCGGGAGCTCCTACGAGCAGTACTTC.

The V call is TRBV7-6, the J call TRBJ2-1; D uncertain. Germline values: CDR1 SGHVS, CDR2 FNYEAQ. With 1 base removed from V and 8 bases from J, the gap between germline ends came to 12 bases. The length of the CDR3 is 14 residues. The CDR3 here is CASSLGVGLDEQFF. CDR3 DNA sequence: TGTGCCAGCAGCTTAGGGGTGGGTTTGGATGAGCAGTTCTTC. Full variable domain (outside the CDR3, taken from reference TRBV7-6 and TRBJ2-1): GAGVSQSPRYKVTKRGQDVALRCDPISGHVSLYWYRQALGQGPEFLTYFNYEAQQDKSGLPNDRFSAERPEGSISTLTIQRTEQRDSAMYRCASSLGVGLDEQFFGPGTRLTVL.

This chain uses TRBV6-1 with TRBJ1-2; no reliable D call. Germline CDR1 is MNHNS and CDR2 is SASEGT. The CDR3 runs 16 residues. V was cut by 4 bases and J by 6 bases, with 21 bases left in between. The CDR3 bases are TGTGCCAGCAGTGGCACAAGGCCTTACTTGTCCGATGGCTACACCTTC. As protein: CASSGTRPYLSDGYTF.

About this clone itself: This clone may be a read error of a much larger clone one base away. This rearrangement joins TRBV4-2 to TRBJ2-3; D tentatively reads TRBD1 or TRBD2 (7 bases each). CDR3 length: 15 amino acids. V lost 4 bases and J lost 1, with 12 bases in between. CDR1 and CDR2 (germline): LGHNA, YNFKEQ. The CDR3 sequence: CASSPRGGGTDTQYF. The CDR3 coding sequence is TGTGCCAGCAGCCCCAGGGGGGGAGGCACAGATACGCAGTATTTT.

This clone was observed once. The rearrangement links TRBV6-5 to TRBJ2-7, with 9 bases fitting TRBD2. The CDR3 length is 15 residues. The germline CDR1 and CDR2 sequences are MNHEY and SVGAGI. Germline trimming cut 5 bases from V and 2 bases from J; bases unmatched to any gene: 7. The CDR3 sequence: CASSVLAGDPYEQYF. The CDR3 DNA reads as TGTGCCAGCAGTGTTTTAGCGGGAGATCCCTACGAGCAGTACTTC.

This clone was seen a single time. This rearrangement joins TRBV5-4 to TRBJ2-7, with TRBD2 matching 13 bases. J lost 3 bases, V lost 4 bases, and 4 bases had no gene match. CDR1 is SGHNT, CDR2 YYREEE, per germline (reference sequence). There are 15 residues in the CDR3. DNA for the CDR3: TGTGCCAGCAGCCCGGGACTAGCGGGGAACTACGAGCAGTACTTC. Residues: CASSPGLAGNYEQYF.

This chain uses TRBV14 with TRBJ1-2; possibly TRBD1 for D (5 bases). Germline V gives CDR1 SGHDN, CDR2 FVKESK. This CDR3 spans 14 amino acids. Between the trimmed V and J ends, which lost 2 bases and 4 bases, there was a span of 11 bases. The CDR3 DNA follows: TGTGCCAGCAGCCAAACCTCCCAGGGCTATGGCTACACCTTC. Encoded protein: CASSQTSQGYGYTF.

This clone has a handful of counts. The chain has TRBV6-4 and TRBJ2-3; 10 nucleotides match TRBD1. After removal of 2 bases from V and 4 bases from J, the junction contained 0 bases not matched to a gene. Germline assignment: CDR1 MRHNA and CDR2 SNTAGT. The CDR3 has 14 amino acids. The CDR3 nucleotides are TGTGCCAGCAGTGACGGACAGGGGGCAGATACGCAGTATTTT. It translates to CASSDGQGADTQYF.

In this sample, this clone turned up once. The chain joins TRBV4-1 to TRBJ1-5; the D is unclear. The germline gives CDR1 MGHRA, CDR2 YSYEKL. The CDR3 has 14 amino acids. V lost 1 base and J 7 bases, leaving 11 bases between the germline ends. CDR3 sequence: CASSQGLGWQPQHF. The CDR3 region has the DNA TGCGCCAGCAGCCAAGGTCTGGGGTGGCAGCCCCAGCATTTT.

This chain joins TRBV7-9 and TRBJ2-7, with D tentatively TRBD1 (6 bases). Germline V gene data show CDR1 as SEHNR and CDR2 as FQNEAQ (reference sequence). This CDR3 spans 12 amino acids. V shed 6 bases and J shed 5 bases, with 11 bases lying between them. CDR3 sequence (DNA): TGTGCCAGCAGTTTGACAGGTCACGAGCAGTACTTC. Translated: CASSLTGHEQYF.